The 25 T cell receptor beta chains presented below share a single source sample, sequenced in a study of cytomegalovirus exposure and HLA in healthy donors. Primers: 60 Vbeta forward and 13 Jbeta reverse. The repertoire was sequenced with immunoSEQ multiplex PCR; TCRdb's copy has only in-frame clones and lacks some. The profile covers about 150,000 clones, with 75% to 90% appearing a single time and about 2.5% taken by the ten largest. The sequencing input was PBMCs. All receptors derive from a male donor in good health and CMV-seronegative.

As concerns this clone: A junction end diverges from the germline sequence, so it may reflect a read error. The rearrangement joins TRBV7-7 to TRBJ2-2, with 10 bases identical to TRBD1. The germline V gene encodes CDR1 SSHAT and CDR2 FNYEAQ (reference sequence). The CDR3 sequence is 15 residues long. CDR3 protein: CASSRGQGLLGKLFF. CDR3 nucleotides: TGTGCCAGCAGCCGGGGACAGGGGCTCCTCGGGAAGCTGTTTTTT.

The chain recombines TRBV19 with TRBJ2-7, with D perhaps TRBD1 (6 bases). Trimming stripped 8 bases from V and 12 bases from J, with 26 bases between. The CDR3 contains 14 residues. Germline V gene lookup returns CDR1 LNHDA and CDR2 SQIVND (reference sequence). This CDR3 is CASSGAEVNAVPYF. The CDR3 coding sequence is TGTGCCAGTTCAGGGGCGGAGGTTAATGCGGTGCCGTACTTC.

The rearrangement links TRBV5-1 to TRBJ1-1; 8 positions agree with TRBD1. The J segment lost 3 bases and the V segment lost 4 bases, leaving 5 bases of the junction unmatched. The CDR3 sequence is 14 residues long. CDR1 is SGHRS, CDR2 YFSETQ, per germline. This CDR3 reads CASSVYRGDTEAFF. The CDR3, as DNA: TGCGCCAGCAGCGTTTACAGGGGGGACACTGAAGCTTTCTTT.

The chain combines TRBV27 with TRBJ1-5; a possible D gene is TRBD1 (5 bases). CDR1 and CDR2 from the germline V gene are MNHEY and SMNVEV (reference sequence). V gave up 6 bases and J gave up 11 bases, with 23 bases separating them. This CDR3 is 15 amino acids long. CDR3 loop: CASSRGVRGSGAQHF. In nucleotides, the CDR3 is TGTGCCAGCAGCCGTGGTGTCCGGGGGTCGGGGGCCCAGCATTTT.

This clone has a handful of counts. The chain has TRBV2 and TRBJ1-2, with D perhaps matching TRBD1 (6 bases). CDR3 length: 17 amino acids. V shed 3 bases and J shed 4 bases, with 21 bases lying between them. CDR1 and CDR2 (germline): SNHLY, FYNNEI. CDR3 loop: CASSDLLVDSTSYGYTF. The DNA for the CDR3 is TGTGCCAGCAGTGATCTATTGGTGGACAGTACCAGCTATGGCTACACCTTC.

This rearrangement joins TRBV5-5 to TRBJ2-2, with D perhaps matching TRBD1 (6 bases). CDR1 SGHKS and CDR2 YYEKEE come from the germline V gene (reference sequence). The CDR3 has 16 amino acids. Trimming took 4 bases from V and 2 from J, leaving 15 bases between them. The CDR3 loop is CASSQLGATNTGELFF. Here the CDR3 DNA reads TGTGCCAGCAGCCAGCTGGGGGCCACCAACACCGGGGAGCTGTTTTTT.

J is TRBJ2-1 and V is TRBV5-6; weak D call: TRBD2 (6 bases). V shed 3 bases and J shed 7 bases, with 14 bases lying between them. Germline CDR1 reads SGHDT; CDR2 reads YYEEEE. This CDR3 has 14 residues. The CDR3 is CASSSSGGVNEQFF. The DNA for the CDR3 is TGTGCCAGCAGCTCGTCTGGAGGGGTGAATGAGCAGTTCTTC.

CDR3 in amino acids: CASSLIPGDTEAFF. CDR3 DNA: TGTGCCAGCAGCCTGATTCCAGGGGACACTGAAGCTTTCTTT. The chain carries TRBV14 and TRBJ1-1, with D possibly TRBD1 on 6 matching bases. CDR3 length: 14 residues. From germline, CDR1 is SGHDN and CDR2 FVKESK. Trimming left V 4 bases short and J 3 bases short, with 12 bases between.

The DNA for the CDR3 is TGCGCCAGCAGTGGGACAGCTACCTACGAGCAGTACTTC. Translation gives CASSGTATYEQYF. The rearrangement uses TRBV10-1 and TRBJ2-7; D is possibly TRBD1 (6 bases). The CDR3 is 13 residues long. V lost 4 bases to trimming and J lost 2 bases, with 9 bases between them. Germline assignment: CDR1 WNHNN and CDR2 SYGVQD (reference sequence).

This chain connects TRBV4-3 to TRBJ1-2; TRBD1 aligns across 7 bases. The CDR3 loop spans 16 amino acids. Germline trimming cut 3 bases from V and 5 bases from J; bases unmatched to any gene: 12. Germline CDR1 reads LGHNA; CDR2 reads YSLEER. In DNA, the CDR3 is TGCGCCAGCAGCCAGGACCTTGAGGCAGGGGGGTATGGCTACACCTTC. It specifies CASSQDLEAGGYGYTF.

CDR3 sequence reads: CASSPYRGNSPLHF. CDR3 in DNA: TGTGCCAGCAGCCCGTACAGGGGTAATTCACCCCTCCACTTT. The rearrangement uses TRBV9 and TRBJ1-6; 7 nucleotides line up with TRBD1. Losses at the gene ends were 4 bases for V and 6 bases for J; bases not matched to a gene: 4. This CDR3 region has 14 residues. Germline CDR1 is SGDLS and CDR2 is YYNGEE.

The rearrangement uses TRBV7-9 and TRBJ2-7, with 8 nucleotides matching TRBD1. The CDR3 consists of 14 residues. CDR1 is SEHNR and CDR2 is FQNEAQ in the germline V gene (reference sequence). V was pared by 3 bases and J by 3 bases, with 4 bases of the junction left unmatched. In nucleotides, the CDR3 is TGTGCCAGCAGCTTTGACAGGGGCCGCTACGAGCAGTACTTC. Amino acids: CASSFDRGRYEQYF.

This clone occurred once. CDR3 bases: TGTGCCACCAGCAGAGATCAGGGGGCCAGTGGAAACACCATATATTTT. It codes for CATSRDQGASGNTIYF. The rearrangement links TRBV15 to TRBJ1-3; 8 bases map to TRBD1. The CDR3 totals 16 residues. With V trimmed by 0 bases and J by 3 bases, 4 bases remained unmatched. Germline CDR1 is LNHNV and CDR2 is YYDKDF (reference sequence).

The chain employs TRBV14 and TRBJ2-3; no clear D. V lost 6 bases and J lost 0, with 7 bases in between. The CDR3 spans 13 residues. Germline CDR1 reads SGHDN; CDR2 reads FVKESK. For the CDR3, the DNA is TGTGCCAGCAGGGCCCTTAGCACAGATACGCAGTATTTT. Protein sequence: CASRALSTDTQYF.

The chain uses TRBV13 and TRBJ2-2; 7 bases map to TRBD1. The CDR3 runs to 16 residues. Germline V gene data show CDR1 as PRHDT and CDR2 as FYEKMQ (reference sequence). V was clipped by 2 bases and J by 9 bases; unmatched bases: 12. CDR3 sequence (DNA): TGTGCCAGCAGCTTACGAGGGGGCGCTTTCTCCAGGGAGCTGTTTTTT. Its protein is CASSLRGGAFSRELFF.

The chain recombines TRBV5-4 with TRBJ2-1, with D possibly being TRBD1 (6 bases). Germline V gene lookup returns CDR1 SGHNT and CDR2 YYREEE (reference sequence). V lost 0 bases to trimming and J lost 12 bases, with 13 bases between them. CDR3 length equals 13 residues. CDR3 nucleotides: TGTGCCAGCAGCTTGGAGGGGGAAGGGGTGCAGTTCTTC. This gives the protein CASSLEGEGVQFF.

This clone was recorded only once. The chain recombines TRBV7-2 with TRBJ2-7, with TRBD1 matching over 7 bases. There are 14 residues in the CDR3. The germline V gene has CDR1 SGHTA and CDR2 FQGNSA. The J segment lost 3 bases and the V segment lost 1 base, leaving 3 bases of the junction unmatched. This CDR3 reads CASSLDRGGYEQYF. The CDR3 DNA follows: TGTGCCAGCAGCTTAGACAGGGGTGGCTACGAGCAGTACTTC.

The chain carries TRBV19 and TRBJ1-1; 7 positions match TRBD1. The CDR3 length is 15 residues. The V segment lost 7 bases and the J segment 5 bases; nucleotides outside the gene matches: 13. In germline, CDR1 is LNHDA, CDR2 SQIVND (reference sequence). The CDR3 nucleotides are TGTGCCAGTACCTTTGGTCAGGGGGTACGAACTGAAGCTTTCTTT. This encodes CASTFGQGVRTEAFF.

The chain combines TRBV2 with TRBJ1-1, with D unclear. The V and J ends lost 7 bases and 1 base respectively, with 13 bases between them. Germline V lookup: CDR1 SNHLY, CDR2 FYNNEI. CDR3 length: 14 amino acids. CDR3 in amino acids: CASMELGGNTEAFF. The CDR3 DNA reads TGTGCCAGCATGGAGCTTGGTGGGAACACTGAAGCTTTCTTT.

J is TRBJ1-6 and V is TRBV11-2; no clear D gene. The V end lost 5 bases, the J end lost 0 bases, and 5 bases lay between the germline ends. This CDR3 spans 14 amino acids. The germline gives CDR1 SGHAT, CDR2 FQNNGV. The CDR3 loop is CASSPSSYNSPLHF. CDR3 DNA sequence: TGTGCCAGCAGCCCGAGCTCCTATAATTCACCCCTCCACTTT.

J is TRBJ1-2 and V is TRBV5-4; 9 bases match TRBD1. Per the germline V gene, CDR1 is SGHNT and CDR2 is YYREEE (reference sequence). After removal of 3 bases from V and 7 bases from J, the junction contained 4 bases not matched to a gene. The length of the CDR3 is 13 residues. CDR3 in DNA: TGTGCCAGCAGCTCGGGGACAGGGCGTGGCTACACCTTC. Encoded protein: CASSSGTGRGYTF.

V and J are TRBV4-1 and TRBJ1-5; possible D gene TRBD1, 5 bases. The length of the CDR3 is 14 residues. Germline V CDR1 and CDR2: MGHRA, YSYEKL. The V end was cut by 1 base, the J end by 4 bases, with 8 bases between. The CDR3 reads CASSQVGGNQPQHF. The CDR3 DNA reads TGCGCCAGCAGCCAAGTCGGGGGGAATCAGCCCCAGCATTTT.

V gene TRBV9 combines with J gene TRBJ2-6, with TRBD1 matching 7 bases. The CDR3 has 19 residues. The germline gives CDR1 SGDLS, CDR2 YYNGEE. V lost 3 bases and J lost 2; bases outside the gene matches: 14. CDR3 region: CASSATLIDRATGANVLTF. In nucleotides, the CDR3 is TGTGCCAGCAGCGCGACCCTAATCGACAGGGCAACTGGGGCCAACGTCCTGACTTTC. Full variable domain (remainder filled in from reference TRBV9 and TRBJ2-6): DSGVTQTPKHLITATGQRVTLRCSPRSGDLSVYWYQQSLDQGLQFLIQYYNGEERAKGNILERFSAQQFPDLHSELNLSSLELGDSALYFCASSATLIDRATGANVLTFGAGSRLTVL.

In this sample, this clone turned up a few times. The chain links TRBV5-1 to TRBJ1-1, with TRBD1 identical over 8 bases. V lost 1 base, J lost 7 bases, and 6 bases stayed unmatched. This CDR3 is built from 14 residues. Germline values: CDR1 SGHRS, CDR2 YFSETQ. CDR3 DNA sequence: TGCGCCAGCAGCTTGTTCCCAGGGGGCAATGAAGCTTTCTTT. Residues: CASSLFPGGNEAFF.

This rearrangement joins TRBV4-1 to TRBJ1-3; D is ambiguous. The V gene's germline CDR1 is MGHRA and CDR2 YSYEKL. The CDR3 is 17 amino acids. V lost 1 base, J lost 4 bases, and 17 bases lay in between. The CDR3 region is CASSQVRAGIAGNTIYF. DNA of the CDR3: TGCGCCAGCAGCCAAGTTAGGGCGGGCATAGCGGGAAACACCATATATTTT.